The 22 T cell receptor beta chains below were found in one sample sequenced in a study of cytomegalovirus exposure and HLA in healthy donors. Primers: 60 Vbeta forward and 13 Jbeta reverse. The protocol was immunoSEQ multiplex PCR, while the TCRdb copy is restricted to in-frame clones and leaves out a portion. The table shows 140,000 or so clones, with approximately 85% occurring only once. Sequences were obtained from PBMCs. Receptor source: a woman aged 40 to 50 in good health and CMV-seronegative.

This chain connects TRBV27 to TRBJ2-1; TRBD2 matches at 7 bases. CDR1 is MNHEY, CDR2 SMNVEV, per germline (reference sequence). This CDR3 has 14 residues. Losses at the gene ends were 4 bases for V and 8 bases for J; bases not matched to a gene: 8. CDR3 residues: CASSSLSGAYEQFF. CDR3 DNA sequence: TGTGCCAGCAGTTCCTTAAGCGGGGCCTATGAGCAGTTCTTC.

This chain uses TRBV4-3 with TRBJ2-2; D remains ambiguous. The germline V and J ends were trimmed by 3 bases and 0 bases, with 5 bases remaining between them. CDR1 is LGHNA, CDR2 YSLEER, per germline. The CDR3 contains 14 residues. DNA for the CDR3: TGCGCCAGCAGCCATACACCGAACACCGGGGAGCTGTTTTTT. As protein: CASSHTPNTGELFF.

CDR3 protein: CASSYFTNTGELFF. The DNA of the CDR3 is TGTGCCAGCAGCTACTTTACGAACACCGGGGAGCTGTTTTTT. The J gene is TRBJ2-2, the V gene TRBV7-6; unclear D gene. The CDR3 length is 14 residues. Between the trimmed V and J ends, which lost 4 bases and 0 bases, there was a span of 6 bases. Germline-derived CDR1 and CDR2 are SGHVS and FNYEAQ.

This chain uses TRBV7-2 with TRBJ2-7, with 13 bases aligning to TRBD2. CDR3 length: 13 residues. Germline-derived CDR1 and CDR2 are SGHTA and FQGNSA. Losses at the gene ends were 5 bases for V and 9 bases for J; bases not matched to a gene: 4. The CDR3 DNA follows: TGTGCCAGCAGCCCCGGACTAGCGGGAGTGCAGTACTTC. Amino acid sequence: CASSPGLAGVQYF.

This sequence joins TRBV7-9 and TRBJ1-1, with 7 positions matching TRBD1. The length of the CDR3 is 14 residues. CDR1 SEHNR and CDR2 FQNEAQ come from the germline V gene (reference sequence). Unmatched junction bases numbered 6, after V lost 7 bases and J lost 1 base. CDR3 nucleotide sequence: TGTGCCAGCACAACCGGGACAGCGAACACTGAAGCTTTCTTT. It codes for CASTTGTANTEAFF.

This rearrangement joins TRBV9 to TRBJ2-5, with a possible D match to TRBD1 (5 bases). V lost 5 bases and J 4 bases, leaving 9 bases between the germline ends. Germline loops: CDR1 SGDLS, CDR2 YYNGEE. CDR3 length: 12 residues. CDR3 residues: CASSQGGETQYF. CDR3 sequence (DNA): TGTGCCAGCAGTCAGGGTGGAGAGACCCAGTACTTC.

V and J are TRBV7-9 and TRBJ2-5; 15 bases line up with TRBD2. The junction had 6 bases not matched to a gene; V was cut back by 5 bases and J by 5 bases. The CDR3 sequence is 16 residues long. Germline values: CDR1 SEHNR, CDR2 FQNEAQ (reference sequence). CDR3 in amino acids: CASSRGLAGGSETQYF. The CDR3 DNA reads TGTGCCAGCAGCCGAGGACTAGCGGGAGGGTCGGAGACCCAGTACTTC.

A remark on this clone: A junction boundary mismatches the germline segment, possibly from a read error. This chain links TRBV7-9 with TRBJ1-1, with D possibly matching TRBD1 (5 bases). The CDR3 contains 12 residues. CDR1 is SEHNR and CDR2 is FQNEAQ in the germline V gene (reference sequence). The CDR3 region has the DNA TGTTCCAGCAGCCTGATGACAGCCGAAGCTTTCTTT. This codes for CSSSLMTAEAFF.

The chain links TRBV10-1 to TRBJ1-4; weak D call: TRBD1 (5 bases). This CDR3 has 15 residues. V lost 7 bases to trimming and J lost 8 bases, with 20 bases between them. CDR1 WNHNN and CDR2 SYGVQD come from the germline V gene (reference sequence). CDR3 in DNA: TGCGCCAGCACCCCGGGAGTCGGGGGAAACGAAAAACTGTTTTTT. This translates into CASTPGVGGNEKLFF.

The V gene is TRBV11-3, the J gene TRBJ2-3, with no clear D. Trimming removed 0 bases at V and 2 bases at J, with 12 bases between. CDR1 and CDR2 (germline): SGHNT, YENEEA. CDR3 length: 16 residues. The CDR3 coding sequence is TGTGCCAGCAGCTTAGATTCAAGAGGCCACACAGATACGCAGTATTTT. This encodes CASSLDSRGHTDTQYF.

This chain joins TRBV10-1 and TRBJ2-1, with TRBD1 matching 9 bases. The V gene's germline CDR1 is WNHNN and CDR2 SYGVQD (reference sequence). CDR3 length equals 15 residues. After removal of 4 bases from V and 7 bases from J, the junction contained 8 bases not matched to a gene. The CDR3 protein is CASSVRTGVGNEQFF. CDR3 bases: TGCGCCAGCAGTGTCAGGACAGGGGTGGGGAATGAGCAGTTCTTC.

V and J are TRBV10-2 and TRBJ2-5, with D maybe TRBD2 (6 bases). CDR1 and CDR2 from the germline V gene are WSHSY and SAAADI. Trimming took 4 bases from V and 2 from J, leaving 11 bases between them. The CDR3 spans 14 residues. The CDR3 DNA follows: TGCGCCAGCAGTGGTTTAGCGGAACAAGAGACCCAGTACTTC. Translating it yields CASSGLAEQETQYF.

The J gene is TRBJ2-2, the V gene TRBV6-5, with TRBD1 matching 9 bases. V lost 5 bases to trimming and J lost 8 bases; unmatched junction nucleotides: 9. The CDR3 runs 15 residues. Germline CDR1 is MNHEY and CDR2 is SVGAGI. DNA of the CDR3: TGTGCCAGCAGTACGACAGGGGGGGAGGGGGGGGAGCTGTTTTTT. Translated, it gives CASSTTGGEGGELFF.

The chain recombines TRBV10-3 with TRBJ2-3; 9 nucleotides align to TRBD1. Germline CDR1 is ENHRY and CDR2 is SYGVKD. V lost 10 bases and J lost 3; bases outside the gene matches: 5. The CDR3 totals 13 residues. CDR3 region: CATNRGLTDTQYF. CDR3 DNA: TGTGCCACCAACAGGGGGCTTACAGATACGCAGTATTTT.

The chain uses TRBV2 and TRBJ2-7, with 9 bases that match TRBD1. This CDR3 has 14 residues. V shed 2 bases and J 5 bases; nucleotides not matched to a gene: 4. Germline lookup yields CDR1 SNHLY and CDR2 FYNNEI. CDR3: CASSERDRVDEQYF. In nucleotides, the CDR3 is TGTGCCAGCAGTGAAAGGGACAGGGTCGACGAGCAGTACTTC.

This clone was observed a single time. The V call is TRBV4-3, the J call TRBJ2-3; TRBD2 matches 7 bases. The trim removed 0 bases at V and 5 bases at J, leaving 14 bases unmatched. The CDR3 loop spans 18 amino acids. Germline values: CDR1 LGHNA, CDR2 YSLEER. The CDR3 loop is CASSQEVGRGSMIDTQYF. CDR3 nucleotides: TGCGCCAGCAGCCAAGAGGTGGGGCGCGGGAGTATGATAGATACGCAGTATTTT.

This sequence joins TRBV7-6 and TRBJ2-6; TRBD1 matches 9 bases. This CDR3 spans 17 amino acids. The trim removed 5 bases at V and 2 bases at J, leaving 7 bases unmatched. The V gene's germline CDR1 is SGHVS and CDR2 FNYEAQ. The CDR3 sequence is CASSPTGTGPGANVLTF. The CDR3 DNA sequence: TGTGCCAGCAGCCCCACCGGGACAGGGCCTGGGGCCAACGTCCTGACTTTC.

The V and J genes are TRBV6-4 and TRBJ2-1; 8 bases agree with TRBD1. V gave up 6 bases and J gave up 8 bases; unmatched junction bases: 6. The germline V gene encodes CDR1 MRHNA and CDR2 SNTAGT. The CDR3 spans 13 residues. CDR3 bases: TGTGCCAGCAGGGGACAGGTAGGGGATGAGCAGTTCTTC. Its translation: CASRGQVGDEQFF.

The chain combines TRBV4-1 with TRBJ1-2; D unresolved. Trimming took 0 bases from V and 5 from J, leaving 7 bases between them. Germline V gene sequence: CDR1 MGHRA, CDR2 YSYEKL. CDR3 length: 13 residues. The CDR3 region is CASSQDDSYGYTF. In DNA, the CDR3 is TGCGCCAGCAGCCAAGATGACTCGTATGGCTACACCTTC.

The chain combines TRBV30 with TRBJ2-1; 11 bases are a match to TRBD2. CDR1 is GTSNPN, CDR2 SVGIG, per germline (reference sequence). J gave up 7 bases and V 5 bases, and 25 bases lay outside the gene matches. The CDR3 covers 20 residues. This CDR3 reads CAWDRLAGLVAGLARNEQFF. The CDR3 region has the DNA TGTGCCTGGGACCGACTAGCGGGACTGGTAGCGGGACTGGCTCGAAATGAGCAGTTCTTC.

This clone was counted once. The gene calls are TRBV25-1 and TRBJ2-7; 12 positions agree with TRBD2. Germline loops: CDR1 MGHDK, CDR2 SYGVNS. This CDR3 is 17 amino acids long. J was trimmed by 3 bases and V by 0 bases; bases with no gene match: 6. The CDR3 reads CASSEYGLAGTIYEQYF. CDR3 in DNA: TGTGCCAGCAGTGAATATGGACTAGCGGGGACGATCTACGAGCAGTACTTC.

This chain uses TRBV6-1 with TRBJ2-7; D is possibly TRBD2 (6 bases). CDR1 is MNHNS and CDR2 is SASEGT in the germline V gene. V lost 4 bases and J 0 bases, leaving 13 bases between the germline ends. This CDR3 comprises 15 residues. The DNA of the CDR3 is TGTGCCAGCAGTGCCGGGGGAACCGTCTCCTACGAGCAGTACTTC. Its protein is CASSAGGTVSYEQYF.